Following are 27 T cell receptor beta chains from one sample sequenced in a study of cytomegalovirus exposure and HLA in healthy donors. The PCR had 60 Vbeta and 13 Jbeta primers. The protocol was immunoSEQ multiplex PCR, while the TCRdb copy is restricted to in-frame clones and leaves out a portion. The profile covers roughly 150,000 clones, with around 83% appearing a single time and approximately 8% taken by the ten largest. Sequences were obtained from PBMCs. The receptors here all came from a male donor in good health and CMV-seropositive.

This chain links TRBV10-3 with TRBJ2-7; 7 bases line up with TRBD2. The germline gives CDR1 ENHRY, CDR2 SYGVKD. V lost 7 bases, J lost 6 bases, and 12 bases stayed unmatched. The CDR3 covers 14 residues. The CDR3 reads CAITQAWEGGEQYF. The CDR3 nucleotides read TGTGCCATCACCCAGGCCTGGGAGGGCGGCGAGCAGTACTTC.

This chain connects TRBV27 to TRBJ2-5, with 10 nucleotides matching TRBD1. The J call is doubtful: the DNA matches TRBJ2-7 better. The CDR3 is made up of 15 amino acids. The germline gives CDR1 MNHEY, CDR2 SMNVEV (reference sequence). The CDR3 DNA sequence: TGTGCCAGCAGACCTACCGGGACAGGGGTCTACGAGCAGTACTTC. Translation: CASRPTGTGVYEQYF.

The V and J genes are TRBV27 and TRBJ2-7; TRBD2 matches 8 bases. The germline gives CDR1 MNHEY, CDR2 SMNVEV (reference sequence). This CDR3 is 15 amino acids long. V was clipped by 5 bases and J by 4 bases; unmatched bases: 10. The CDR3: CASSPSRGGGYEQYF. The CDR3 DNA reads as TGTGCCAGCAGTCCCTCCCGCGGCGGGGGGTACGAGCAGTACTTC.

The chain employs TRBV5-4 and TRBJ2-2; D may be TRBD1 (5 bases). Germline CDR1 is SGHNT and CDR2 is YYREEE (reference sequence). Deletions cut 1 base from V and 2 bases from J, with 12 bases between. This CDR3 contains 16 residues. In DNA form, the CDR3 reads TGTGCCAGCAGCTTGCCCTGGGGCTACAACACCGGGGAGCTGTTTTTT. Its protein product is CASSLPWGYNTGELFF.

The chain recombines TRBV2 with TRBJ1-1, with a possible D match to TRBD1 (5 bases). There are 14 residues in the CDR3. From germline, CDR1 is SNHLY and CDR2 FYNNEI. The V gene lost 6 bases and the J gene lost 5 bases, with 16 bases spanning the gap. The CDR3 DNA is TGTGCCAGCAGAAAGGGAGGGGCAGGAACTGAAGCTTTCTTT. Translation: CASRKGGAGTEAFF.

The chain joins TRBV5-6 to TRBJ1-1, with D hard to call. Germline CDR1 SGHDT, CDR2 YYEEEE. The CDR3 totals 12 residues. V shed 8 bases and J shed 0 bases, with 8 bases lying between them. The CDR3 spells CASDSMNTEAFF. In DNA, the CDR3 is TGTGCCAGTGATAGCATGAACACTGAAGCTTTCTTT.

The sample holds one count of this clone. At one boundary the junction diverges from the germline segment, which might be a read error. The chain combines TRBV4-1 with TRBJ2-4; 7 nucleotides match TRBD1. Germline V gene sequence: CDR1 MGHRA, CDR2 YSYEKL. This CDR3 spans 17 amino acids. The CDR3 loop reads CASSQDDSTGTKNSQYF. The CDR3 DNA follows: TGCGCCAGCAGCCAAGATGATTCGACAGGGACCAAAAACAGTCAGTACTTC.

V gene TRBV10-3 combines with J gene TRBJ2-1; the match to TRBD2 covers 15 bases. J gave up 8 bases and V 11 bases, and 4 bases lay outside the gene matches. The CDR3 consists of 13 residues. Germline V gene lookup returns CDR1 ENHRY and CDR2 SYGVKD. CDR3 protein: CASGLAGGDEQFF. CDR3 nucleotide sequence: TGTGCCTCCGGACTAGCGGGAGGGGATGAGCAGTTCTTC.

The CDR3 here is CASGDRGGQPQHF. The CDR3 DNA sequence: TGTGCCAGCGGCGACAGGGGTGGCCAGCCCCAGCATTTT. The chain has TRBV27 and TRBJ1-5; the match to TRBD1 covers 8 bases. CDR1 MNHEY and CDR2 SMNVEV come from the germline V gene (reference sequence). The ends lost 8 bases at V and 7 bases at J; junction bases unmatched: 7. The CDR3 contains 13 residues.

The chain uses TRBV18 and TRBJ1-2; 9 bases map to TRBD1. The CDR3 is made up of 14 amino acids. Trimming cost V 3 bases and J 6 bases; bases outside gene matches: 5. CDR1 and CDR2 from the germline V gene are KGHSH and LQKENI. CDR3 nucleotide sequence: TGTGCCAGCTCACCCGGGACAGGGCACGATGGCTACACCTTC. It is translated as CASSPGTGHDGYTF.

The CDR3 DNA reads as TGTGCCAGCAGCGTATCCCCAGGGGCCCCTGGGGATGGCTACACCTTC. This gives the protein CASSVSPGAPGDGYTF. The chain uses TRBV9 and TRBJ1-2, with a possible D match to TRBD1 (6 bases). The length of the CDR3 is 16 residues. Germline-derived CDR1 and CDR2 are SGDLS and YYNGEE. V gave up 1 base and J gave up 6 bases, with 19 bases separating them. The complete variable domain, with remaining parts taken from reference TRBV9 and TRBJ1-2, reads DSGVTQTPKHLITATGQRVTLRCSPRSGDLSVYWYQQSLDQGLQFLIQYYNGEERAKGNILERFSAQQFPDLHSELNLSSLELGDSALYFCASSVSPGAPGDGYTFGSGTRLTVV.

This clone was recorded only once. The chain uses TRBV7-9 and TRBJ1-2; possibly TRBD1 for D (5 bases). CDR3 size: 14 residues. V shed 3 bases and J shed 0 bases, with 8 bases lying between them. Per the germline V gene, CDR1 is SEHNR and CDR2 is FQNEAQ (reference sequence). In nucleotides, the CDR3 is TGTGCCAGCAGCTTCACAGGCTCTAACTATGGCTACACCTTC. Protein: CASSFTGSNYGYTF.

The rearrangement links TRBV29-1 to TRBJ2-1, with 12 bases identical to TRBD2. V dropped 4 bases and J dropped 1; count of bases not matched to a gene: 8. CDR3 length equals 17 residues. Germline V gives CDR1 SQVTM, CDR2 ANQGSEA. The CDR3 spells CSVGLAGGIGSYNEQFF. The CDR3 DNA reads as TGCAGCGTTGGCCTAGCGGGGGGGATTGGGTCCTACAATGAGCAGTTCTTC.

V usage is TRBV27 and J usage is TRBJ2-7, with 7 positions matching TRBD2. This CDR3 has 13 residues. The germline V gene encodes CDR1 MNHEY and CDR2 SMNVEV (reference sequence). V lost 4 bases, J lost 1 base, and 1 base stayed unmatched. CDR3 in amino acids: CASSSSGSYEQYF. The DNA for the CDR3 is TGTGCCAGCAGTTCTAGCGGTTCCTACGAGCAGTACTTC.

The chain combines TRBV4-1 with TRBJ2-1; the match to TRBD2 covers 10 bases. Germline V gives CDR1 MGHRA, CDR2 YSYEKL. V was pared by 6 bases and J by 12 bases, with 8 bases of the junction left unmatched. The CDR3 has 13 amino acids. CDR3 loop: CASSSSGGSGQFF. The CDR3 DNA follows: TGCGCCAGCAGTAGTAGCGGGGGGAGTGGGCAGTTCTTC.

The chain's CDR3 is CASSVQYGYTF. CDR3 bases: TGTGCCAGCAGTGTTCAATATGGCTACACCTTC. The chain combines TRBV6-6 with TRBJ1-2; D unclear. Germline CDR1 and CDR2: MNHNY and SVGAGI (reference sequence). Deletions cut 5 bases from V and 5 bases from J, with 6 bases between. The length of the CDR3 is 11 residues.

V usage is TRBV25-1 and J usage is TRBJ2-5, with 7 nucleotides matching TRBD2. This CDR3 spans 14 amino acids. V shed 10 bases, J shed 4 bases, and the junction held 12 bases outside the gene matches. The germline V gene has CDR1 MGHDK and CDR2 SYGVNS. The CDR3 bases are TGTGCCACCTCACTAGCGAGGGTGGGAGAGACCCAGTACTTC. Protein product: CATSLARVGETQYF.

In this sample, this clone turned up once. This chain joins TRBV18 and TRBJ1-4; D not resolved. Germline V gives CDR1 KGHSH, CDR2 LQKENI. V lost 4 bases and J 4 bases, leaving 7 bases between the germline ends. This CDR3 is 13 amino acids long. For the CDR3, the DNA is TGTGCCAGCTCACAGAGCTTTAATGAAAAACTGTTTTTT. This gives the protein CASSQSFNEKLFF.

The chain links TRBV18 to TRBJ1-5; the D gene is possibly TRBD1 (6 bases). The germline V and J ends were trimmed by 3 bases and 0 bases, with 9 bases remaining between them. This CDR3 is built from 15 residues. Germline-derived CDR1 and CDR2 are KGHSH and LQKENI. The CDR3 is CASSPGQSSNQPQHF. CDR3 coding DNA: TGTGCCAGCTCACCCGGACAGAGTAGCAATCAGCCCCAGCATTTT.

The chain links TRBV5-1 to TRBJ2-2; TRBD2 is a possible D gene (5 bases). The CDR3 has 14 amino acids. CDR1 and CDR2 from the germline V gene are SGHRS and YFSETQ. The V gene lost 5 bases and the J gene lost 5 bases, with 13 bases spanning the gap. CDR3 nucleotide sequence: TGCGCCAGCAGATCACAGAGGGTGACCGGGGAGCTGTTTTTT. Amino acid sequence: CASRSQRVTGELFF.

This clone is labeled as medium-sized. The chain combines TRBV6-1 with TRBJ1-4, with 7 nucleotides matching TRBD1. The CDR3 length is 15 residues. Trimming took 0 bases from V and 2 from J; bases not matched to a gene: 0. Germline V lookup: CDR1 MNHNS, CDR2 SASEGT. In DNA, the CDR3 is TGTGCCAGCAGTGAAGCGACAGGGACTAATGAAAAACTGTTTTTT. This gives the protein CASSEATGTNEKLFF.

V is TRBV19 and J is TRBJ1-1; 9 bases are a match to TRBD1. V lost 6 bases, J lost 1 base, and 6 bases stayed unmatched. The CDR3 is made up of 15 amino acids. Germline assignment: CDR1 LNHDA and CDR2 SQIVND (reference sequence). The CDR3 coding sequence is TGTGCCAGTAGCCGGGACAGGGATCCGAACACTGAAGCTTTCTTT. This encodes CASSRDRDPNTEAFF.

This clone turned up a few times. The chain is built from TRBV6-1 and TRBJ1-4; no definite D call. V lost 7 bases and J lost 1, with 13 bases in between. CDR3 length: 15 amino acids. The germline gives CDR1 MNHNS, CDR2 SASEGT. The CDR3 loop reads CASTHRSLTNEKLFF. In DNA, the CDR3 is TGTGCCAGCACACACAGATCTTTAACTAATGAAAAACTGTTTTTT.

This clone was picked up one time. The chain uses TRBV7-2 and TRBJ2-7; TRBD1 might be the D (6 bases). The CDR3 totals 13 residues. Trimming removed 6 bases from V and 4 bases from J, with 13 bases in between. The V gene's germline CDR1 is SGHTA and CDR2 FQGNSA. CDR3 sequence (DNA): TGTGCCAGCAGGTTTAAAGGGGGATACGAGCAGTACTTC. Translated: CASRFKGGYEQYF.

V usage is TRBV5-4 and J usage is TRBJ1-1; D is unresolved. This CDR3 region has 14 residues. Germline lookup yields CDR1 SGHNT and CDR2 YYREEE (reference sequence). V gave up 0 bases and J gave up 1 base, with 7 bases separating them. CDR3 nucleotides: TGTGCCAGCAGCTTGGACCCGGGGAACACTGAAGCTTTCTTT. It is translated as CASSLDPGNTEAFF.

This clone has just a few counts. DNA for the CDR3: TGCGCCAGCAGCCAAGACAGCGGGGCTTCCCCCCAGTATTTT. Protein product: CASSQDSGASPQYF. The genes are TRBV4-3 and TRBJ2-3, with 7 positions matching TRBD2. This CDR3 is 14 amino acids long. J gave up 12 bases and V 0 bases, and 9 bases lay outside the gene matches. Germline V gives CDR1 LGHNA, CDR2 YSLEER.

The gene calls are TRBV28 and TRBJ2-7; 7 nucleotides agree with TRBD1. The ends lost 10 bases at V and 2 bases at J; junction bases unmatched: 11. CDR3 size: 14 residues. Germline V gene sequence: CDR1 MDHEN, CDR2 SYDVKM. Here the CDR3 reads CATNSQGWPYEQYF. DNA for the CDR3: TGTGCCACCAATTCACAGGGGTGGCCCTACGAGCAGTACTTC.